This T cell receptor (beta chain) was sequenced in a study of human T cells and chemical hapten exposure. Via MiXCR, TCRdb re-called the RACE reads, giving one row per CDR3 protein. The sample consists of 180,000 or so distinct CDR3 sequences, 24% of them appearing once. V shed 0 bases and J 7 bases; nucleotides not matched to a gene: 8. The germline V gene encodes CDR1 DFQATT and CDR2 SNEGSKA (reference sequence). The CDR3 has 15 amino acids. Specified time point: patch test 3, about 24 weeks after DPC sensitization. Treatment indicated: therapeutic diphenylcyclopropenone sensitization with weekly scalp DPC.

This TCR came from a middle-aged woman with alopecia areata. Some clones in this sample may be carry-over from other donors' samples. Sequences were derived from whole blood, sampled in connection with sensitization to the hapten diphenylcyclopropenone (DPC). This chain joins TRBV20-1 and TRBJ2-1; TRBD2 matches 8 bases. The CDR3 loop is CSARDPGLVINEQFF. The CDR3 bases are TGCAGTGCTAGAGATCCGGGACTAGTAATAAATGAGCAGTTCTTC.